Presented here are 7 T cell receptor beta chains from one specimen sequenced in a study of vaccination effects on CD4 cells after COVID-19. No antigen has been assigned to these receptors. Pools of viral peptides were used by the ViraFEST assay to expand antigen-specific CD4+ T cells ahead of sequencing. Isolation of CD4+ T cells took place after 10 days of culture. Vaccine recipients had no previous SARS-CoV-2 infection; their nucleocapsid antibodies were negative. Clones were read by immunoSEQ multiplex PCR, and TCRdb kept only the in-frame ones, dropping some. This table holds 71,000 or so clones, approximately 70% found once. This specimen was CD4+ T cells from PBMCs cultured with HCoV-OC43 spike peptides, taken before COVID-19 vaccination. Regarding subset: HCoV-OC43 spike overlapping peptide pool stimulation. The receptors derive from a human donor who received a COVID-19 vaccine.

The chain employs TRBV11-2 and TRBJ2-7; no clear D gene. Deletions cut 1 base from V and 3 bases from J, with 13 bases between. Per the germline V gene, CDR1 is SGHAT and CDR2 is FQNNGV. This CDR3 is built from 15 residues. The CDR3 coding sequence is TGTGCCAGCAGCTTAGGGGGTGGGTCCTACTACGAGCAGTACGTC. This gives the protein CASSLGGGSYYEQYV.

This clone was recorded a few times. The chain combines TRBV7-2 with TRBJ1-1; D unresolved. Trimming took off 1 base at V and 0 bases at J, with 12 bases between the two ends. CDR1 and CDR2 (germline): SGHTA, FQGNSA. The CDR3 has 16 residues. In DNA, the CDR3 is TGTGCCAGCAGCTTAGAAGGTGGGCTACTGAACACTGAAGCTTTCTTT. Its translation is CASSLEGGLLNTEAFF.

The rearrangement joins TRBV29-1 to TRBJ1-5; D remains unclear. This CDR3 comprises 13 residues. The germline V and J ends were trimmed by 5 bases and 0 bases, with 8 bases remaining between them. Germline CDR1 and CDR2: SQVTM and ANQGSEA. The CDR3 region has the DNA TGCAGCGTTCTCACAGATAGCAATCAGCCCCAGCATTTT. Translation: CSVLTDSNQPQHF. Together with reference TRBV29-1 and TRBJ1-5, the CDR3 gives the full variable domain: SAVISQKPSRDICQRGTSLTIQCQVDSQVTMMFWYRQQPGQSLTLIATANQGSEATYESGFVIDKFPISRPNLTFSTLTVSNMSPEDSSIYLCSVLTDSNQPQHFGDGTRLSIL.

The chain combines TRBV6-6 with TRBJ1-3, with a possible D match to TRBD1 (6 bases). There are 13 residues in the CDR3. Germline lookup yields CDR1 MNHNY and CDR2 SVGAGI (reference sequence). Trimming cost V 6 bases and J 4 bases, with 10 bases left between them. The CDR3 loop is CASRGGPGNTIYF. The CDR3 nucleotides are TGTGCCAGCAGAGGGGGGCCCGGAAACACCATATATTTT.

This sequence joins TRBV2 and TRBJ2-2; D is perhaps TRBD1 (6 bases). The length of the CDR3 is 13 residues. Germline CDR1 is SNHLY and CDR2 is FYNNEI. Between the trimmed V and J ends, which lost 8 bases and 5 bases, there was a span of 12 bases. Here the CDR3 reads CASRSTGTGELFF. In DNA form, the CDR3 reads TGTGCCAGCCGAAGTACAGGGACCGGGGAGCTGTTTTTT.

The CDR3 loop is CATSWGQGSRHSNQPQHF. CDR3 nucleotide sequence: TGTGCCACATCTTGGGGACAGGGGTCGCGTCATAGCAATCAGCCCCAGCATTTT. The chain recombines TRBV19 with TRBJ1-5; the match to TRBD1 covers 10 bases. This CDR3 region has 18 residues. After removal of 10 bases from V and 0 bases from J, the junction contained 15 bases not matched to a gene. Germline CDR1 is LNHDA and CDR2 is SQIVND (reference sequence).

V and J are TRBV5-6 and TRBJ2-7; D tentatively reads TRBD1 or TRBD2 (5 bases each). The CDR3 runs to 15 residues. The germline CDR1 and CDR2 sequences are SGHDT and YYEEEE. The V gene lost 4 bases and the J gene lost 0 bases, with 14 bases spanning the gap. Written as DNA, the CDR3 is TGTGCCAGCAGCGTAACAGGAGGAGCCTCCTACGAGCAGTACGTC. This encodes CASSVTGGASYEQYV.